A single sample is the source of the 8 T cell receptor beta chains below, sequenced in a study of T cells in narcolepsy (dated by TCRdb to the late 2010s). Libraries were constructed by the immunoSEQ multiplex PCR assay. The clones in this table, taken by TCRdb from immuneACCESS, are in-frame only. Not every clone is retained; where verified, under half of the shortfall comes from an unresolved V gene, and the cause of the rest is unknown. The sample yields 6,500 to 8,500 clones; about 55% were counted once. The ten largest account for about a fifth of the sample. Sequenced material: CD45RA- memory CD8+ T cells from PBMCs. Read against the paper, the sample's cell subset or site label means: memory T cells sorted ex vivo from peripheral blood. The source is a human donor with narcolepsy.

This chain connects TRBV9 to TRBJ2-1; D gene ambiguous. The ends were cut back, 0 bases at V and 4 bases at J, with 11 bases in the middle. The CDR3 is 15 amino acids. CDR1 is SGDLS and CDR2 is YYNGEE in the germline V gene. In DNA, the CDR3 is TGTGCCAGCAGCGTAGACGGCCTGGATTACAATGAGCAGTTCTTC. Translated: CASSVDGLDYNEQFF.

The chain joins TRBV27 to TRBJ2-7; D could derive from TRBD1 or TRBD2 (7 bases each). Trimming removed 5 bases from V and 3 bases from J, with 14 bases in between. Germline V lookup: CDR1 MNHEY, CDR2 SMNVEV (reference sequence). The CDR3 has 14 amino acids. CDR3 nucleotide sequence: TGTGCCAGCAGTGGGGGGGGACAGTTCTACGAGCAGTACTTC. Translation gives CASSGGGQFYEQYF.

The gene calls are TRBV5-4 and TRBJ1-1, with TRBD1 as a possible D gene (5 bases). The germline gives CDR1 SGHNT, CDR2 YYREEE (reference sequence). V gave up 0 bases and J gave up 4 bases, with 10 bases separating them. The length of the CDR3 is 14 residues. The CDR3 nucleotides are TGTGCCAGCAGCTTGGATAGGGGAGGCACTGAAGCTTTCTTT. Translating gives CASSLDRGGTEAFF. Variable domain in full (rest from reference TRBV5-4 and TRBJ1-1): ETGVTQSPTHLIKTRGQQVTLRCSSQSGHNTVSWYQQALGQGPQFIFQYYREEENGRGNFPPRFSGLQFPNYSSELNVNALELDDSALYLCASSLDRGGTEAFFGQGTRLTVV.

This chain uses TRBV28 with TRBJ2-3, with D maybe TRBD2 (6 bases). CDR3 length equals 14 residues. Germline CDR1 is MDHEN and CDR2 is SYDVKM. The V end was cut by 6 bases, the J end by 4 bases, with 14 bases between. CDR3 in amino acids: CASSERGGSDTQYF. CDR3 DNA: TGTGCCAGCAGCGAAAGGGGAGGTTCAGATACGCAGTATTTT.

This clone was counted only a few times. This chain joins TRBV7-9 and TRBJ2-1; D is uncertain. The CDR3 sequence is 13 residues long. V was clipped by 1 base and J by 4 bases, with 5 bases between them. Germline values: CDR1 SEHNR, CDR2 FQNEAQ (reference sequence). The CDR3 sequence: CASSLVEYNEQFF. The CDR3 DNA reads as TGTGCCAGCAGCTTAGTAGAGTACAATGAGCAGTTCTTC.

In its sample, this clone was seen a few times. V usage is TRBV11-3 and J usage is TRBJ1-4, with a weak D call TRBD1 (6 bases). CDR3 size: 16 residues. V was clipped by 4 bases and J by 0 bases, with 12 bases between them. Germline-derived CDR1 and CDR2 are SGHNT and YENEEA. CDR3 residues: CASSSRRDTTNEKLFF. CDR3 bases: TGTGCCAGCAGCTCCCGGAGGGACACAACTAATGAAAAACTGTTTTTT.

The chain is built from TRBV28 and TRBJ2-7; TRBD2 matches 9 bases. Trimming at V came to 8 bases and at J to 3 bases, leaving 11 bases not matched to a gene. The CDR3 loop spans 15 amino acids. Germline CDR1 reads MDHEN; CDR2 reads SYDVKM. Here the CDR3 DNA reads TGTGCCAGCTGGCAGGGTCGCGGGGGGGACTACGAGCAGTACTTC. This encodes CASWQGRGGDYEQYF.

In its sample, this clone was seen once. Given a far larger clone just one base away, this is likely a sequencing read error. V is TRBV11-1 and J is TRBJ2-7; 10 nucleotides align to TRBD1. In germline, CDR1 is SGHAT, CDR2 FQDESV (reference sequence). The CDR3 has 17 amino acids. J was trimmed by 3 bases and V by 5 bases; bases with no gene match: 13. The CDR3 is CASSQDLGTGVVYEQYF. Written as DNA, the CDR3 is TGTGCCAGCAGCCAAGATCTGGGGACAGGGGTAGTCTACGAGCAGTACTTC. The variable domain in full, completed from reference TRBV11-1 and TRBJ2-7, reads EAEVAQSPRYKITEKSQAVAFWCDPISGHATLYWYRQILGQGPELLVQFQDESVVDDSQLPKDRFSAERLKGVDSTLKIQPAELGDSAMYLCASSQDLGTGVVYEQYFGPGTRLTVT.